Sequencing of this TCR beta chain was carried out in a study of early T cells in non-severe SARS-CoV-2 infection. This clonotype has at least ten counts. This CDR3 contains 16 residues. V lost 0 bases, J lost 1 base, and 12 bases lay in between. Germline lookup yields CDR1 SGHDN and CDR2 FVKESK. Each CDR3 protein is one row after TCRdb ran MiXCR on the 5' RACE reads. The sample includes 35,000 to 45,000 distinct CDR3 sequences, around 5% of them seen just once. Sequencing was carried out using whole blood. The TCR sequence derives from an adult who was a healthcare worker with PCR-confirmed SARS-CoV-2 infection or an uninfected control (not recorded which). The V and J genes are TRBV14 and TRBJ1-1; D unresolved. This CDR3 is CASSQDLGTANTEAFF. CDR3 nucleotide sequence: TGTGCCAGCAGCCAAGACCTTGGTACGGCGAACACTGAAGCTTTCTTT.